This T cell receptor beta chain was sequenced for a study of cytomegalovirus exposure and HLA in healthy donors. General study findings and limits: There were several of the most significant clusters that appeared linked to common viral pathogens in a later analysis. Of the V segments, some could not be distinguished, including TRBV6-2 and TRBV6-3, and were excluded. When a later analysis was performed, an Asian-associated ancestry cluster reportedly had fewer N-insertions than the roughly 730-donor mean.

Of note for this clone: As yet, its antigen is unknown.

From germline, CDR1 is LGHNT and CDR2 FRNRAP. The CDR3 totals 13 residues. V was trimmed by 1 base and J by 13 bases, leaving 13 bases between them. 13 Jbeta primers and 60 Vbeta primers were used for the PCR. The table came from immunoSEQ multiplex PCR; TCRdb's copy has only in-frame clones and leaves some out. Seen here are about 170,000 clones, around four fifths observed once, and the top ten hold about 1.9%. The receptor was derived from a woman between 18 and 29 years old in good health and CMV-seronegative. The sequenced sample consisted of PBMCs. The rearrangement uses TRBV12-5 and TRBJ1-4; D remains ambiguous. The CDR3 sequence: CASGLDLRHILFF. CDR3 sequence (DNA): TGTGCTAGTGGTTTGGATCTTAGACACATACTGTTTTTT.